This T cell receptor beta chain came from a study of CD8 T cells in Susac syndrome. It was with random hexamers that about 0.45 to 1 ug RNA was reverse transcribed. TCRdb itself ran the immunoSEQ multiplex PCR reads through MiXCR, one entry per CDR3 protein. Of a few hundred thousand distinct CDR3 sequences listed, more than 80% are singletons. Negative isolation was applied to CD8+ and CD4+ T cells, and FACS enrichment was applied to TEMRA cells. The CDR3 is 14 amino acids. Trimming took 4 bases from V and 2 from J; bases not matched to a gene: 1. CDR1 is MDHEN and CDR2 is SYDVKM in the germline V gene.

Specimen: CD8+ T cells from PBMCs. The rearrangement joins TRBV28 to TRBJ2-3; 9 nucleotides align to TRBD2. The sequence was collected from a human donor with multiple sclerosis. The CDR3 spells CASSSSGNTDTQYF. The CDR3 DNA follows: TGTGCCAGCAGTTCTAGCGGGAACACAGATACGCAGTATTTT. Full variable domain (remainder filled in from reference TRBV28 and TRBJ2-3): DVKVTQSSRYLVKRTGEKVFLECVQDMDHENMFWYRQDPGLGLRLIYFSYDVKMKEKGDIPEGYSVSREKKERFSLILESASTNQTSMYLCASSSSGNTDTQYFGPGTRLTVL.